This paragraph reports one T cell receptor beta chain. Profiled with immunoSEQ multiplex PCR; TCRdb holds only in-frame clones, not every one. The data hold roughly 130,000 clones, with 85% to 95% observed a single time. CDR3 length equals 18 residues. The germline gives CDR1 SGHKS, CDR2 YYEKEE (reference sequence). The junction had 12 bases not matched to a gene; V was cut back by 3 bases and J by 0 bases. The data belong to a study of control samples from healthy donors and cancer patients. The sequence was obtained from a man aged 60-69 years with colorectal cancer. V gene TRBV5-5 combines with J gene TRBJ2-5; 9 bases map to TRBD2. Material for sequencing was PBMCs. The CDR3, as DNA: TGTGCCAGCAGCTCCATGGGAGCGGGGGGAACGTACCAAGAGACCCAGTACTTC. This sequence encodes CASSSMGAGGTYQETQYF. The variable domain in full, completed from reference TRBV5-5 and TRBJ2-5, reads DAGVTQSPTHLIKTRGQQVTLRCSPISGHKSVSWYQQVLGQGPQFIFQYYEKEERGRGNFPDRFSARQFPNYSSELNVNALLLGDSALYLCASSSMGAGGTYQETQYFGPGTRLLVL.